A few counts support the clone carrying this TCR beta chain. Antigen unknown. This entry is derived from a study of response to subunit inactivated influenza vaccine. TCRdb reanalysed the RT-PCR reads using MiXCR and keeps one entry per CDR3 protein. The sample yields roughly 190,000 distinct CDR3 sequences, around 15% seen once. Study results and caveats: Authors suggested seasonal influenza vaccinations each recruit few new T cells.

This CDR3 is 12 amino acids long. V lost 6 bases to trimming and J lost 6 bases, with 8 bases between them. CDR1 and CDR2 (germline): MDHEN, SYDVKM. Sequencing used CD8+ T cells sorted from PBMCs, obtained less than 6 days after vaccination. The TCR sequence derives from a man aged 45-65 years who received an inactivated influenza vaccine. The chain combines TRBV28 with TRBJ2-2; D remains ambiguous. The CDR3 region is CASSSTPGELFF. The CDR3 nucleotides are TGTGCCAGCAGCTCTACACCCGGGGAGCTGTTTTTT. Full variable domain (outside the CDR3, taken from reference TRBV28 and TRBJ2-2): DVKVTQSSRYLVKRTGEKVFLECVQDMDHENMFWYRQDPGLGLRLIYFSYDVKMKEKGDIPEGYSVSREKKERFSLILESASTNQTSMYLCASSSTPGELFFGEGSRLTVL.